This TCR beta chain was sequenced in a study of regulatory T cells in long-lasting Graves disease. Indicated time point: newly diagnosed GD, antithyroid drugs for less than 3 months. The TCR library used RNA extracted from PBMCs. Through Arm-PCR of CDR3 regions and iRepertoire HTBI primers, TCR beta libraries were built. A single record per CDR3 protein comes from TCRdb applying MiXCR to the multiplex PCR reads. The sample carries more than 400,000 distinct CDR3 sequences, 16% recorded once. The sample holds a few counts of this clonotype. Antigen unknown. General study results and limits: Favoring TRBV28, TRBJ1-2 and TRBJ2-5 was a feature seen in persistent disease.

CDR1 is KGHSH and CDR2 is LQKENI in the germline V gene. The CDR3 totals 16 residues. V gave up 6 bases and J gave up 0 bases; unmatched junction bases: 9. A further study also used this sample, focusing on T cells in Graves' hyperthyroidism and ophthalmopathy. This second study says: Each patient was aged 18 to 65 and had newly diagnosed hyperthyroidism of under 2 months' duration.

The chain couples TRBV18 to TRBJ2-7; 9 positions match TRBD2. The sequencing used peripheral blood mononuclear cells (PBMCs), collected at new diagnosis, from a patient treated with antithyroid drugs. The source of this sequence is a woman in her 30s with Graves disease. CDR3 loop: CASSYRGREGSYEQYF. The CDR3 region has the DNA TGTGCCAGCTCGTACAGAGGGCGGGAGGGCTCCTACGAGCAGTACTTC.